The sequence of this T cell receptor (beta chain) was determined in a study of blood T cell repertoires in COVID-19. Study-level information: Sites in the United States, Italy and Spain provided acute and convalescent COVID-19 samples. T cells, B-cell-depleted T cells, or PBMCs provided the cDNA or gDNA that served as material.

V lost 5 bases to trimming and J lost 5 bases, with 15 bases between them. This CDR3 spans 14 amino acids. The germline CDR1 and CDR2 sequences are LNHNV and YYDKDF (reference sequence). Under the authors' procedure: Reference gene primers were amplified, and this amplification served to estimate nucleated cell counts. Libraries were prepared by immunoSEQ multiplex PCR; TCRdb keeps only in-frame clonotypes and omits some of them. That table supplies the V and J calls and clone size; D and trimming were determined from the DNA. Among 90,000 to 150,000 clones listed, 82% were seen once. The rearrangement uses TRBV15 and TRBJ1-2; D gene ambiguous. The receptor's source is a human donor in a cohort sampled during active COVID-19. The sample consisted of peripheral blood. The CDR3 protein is CATSLESPTYGYTF. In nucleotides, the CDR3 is TGTGCCACCAGCTTAGAGAGCCCAACTTATGGCTACACCTTC.